Each of the 21 T cell receptor beta chains below was sequenced from the same sample in a study of T cell changes during pregnancy in multiple sclerosis. Only in-frame clones appear in the TCRdb table, and some are missing; sequencing was by immunoSEQ multiplex PCR. The sample consists of more than 35,000 clones, 85% to 95% of them appearing once. The starting material was CD4+ T cells from peripheral blood mononuclear cells, obtained in the second trimester of pregnancy. The receptor set was obtained from a female donor with multiple sclerosis, enrolled in a pregnancy study.

The rearrangement uses TRBV19 and TRBJ1-1; D is perhaps TRBD1 (6 bases). This CDR3 spans 11 amino acids. Trimming took off 6 bases at V and 9 bases at J, with 11 bases between the two ends. The germline gives CDR1 LNHDA, CDR2 SQIVND (reference sequence). CDR3 protein: CASRLTGKAFF. The CDR3 DNA reads as TGTGCCAGTAGGCTCACAGGGAAAGCTTTCTTT.

The rearrangement uses TRBV4-1 and TRBJ1-4; D is ambiguous. CDR1 and CDR2 (germline): MGHRA, YSYEKL. The CDR3 extends over 16 amino acids. V lost 0 bases and J 0 bases, leaving 8 bases between the germline ends. DNA for the CDR3: TGCGCCAGCAGCCAAGAGGGCATCTCAACTAATGAAAAACTGTTTTTT. Translating gives CASSQEGISTNEKLFF.

The chain employs TRBV29-1 and TRBJ2-3; D perhaps matches TRBD2 (6 bases). The V gene lost 3 bases and the J gene lost 2 bases, with 9 bases spanning the gap. The germline V gene encodes CDR1 SQVTM and CDR2 ANQGSEA. This CDR3 is 13 amino acids long. The CDR3 region is CSVEWRVTDTQYF. As DNA, the CDR3 is TGCAGCGTTGAGTGGAGGGTCACAGATACGCAGTATTTT.

This sequence joins TRBV7-8 and TRBJ1-5, with D tentatively TRBD1 (6 bases). The CDR3 is made up of 15 amino acids. Germline assignment: CDR1 SGHVS and CDR2 FQNEAQ. V lost 5 bases to trimming and J lost 6 bases, with 17 bases between them. The CDR3 reads CASSLTTGGPQPQHF. CDR3 nucleotides: TGTGCCAGCAGCCTGACAACGGGGGGCCCTCAGCCCCAGCATTTT.

This clone has more than one count but fewer than ten. The rearrangement links TRBV20-1 to TRBJ2-7, with D possibly TRBD2 on 6 matching bases. The CDR3 covers 11 residues. CDR1 DFQATT and CDR2 SNEGSKA come from the germline V gene (reference sequence). Trimming removed 3 bases at V and 3 bases at J, with 6 bases between. CDR3 sequence (DNA): TGCAGTGCTAGGGAGGGCTACGAGCAGTACTTC. Its translation: CSAREGYEQYF.

As concerns this clone: The same CDR3 arises from other DNA sequences in this sample as well. The CDR3 loop is CASSPTSGGAGEQFF. CDR3 DNA sequence: TGTGCCAGCAGCCCAACTAGCGGGGGGGCTGGGGAGCAGTTCTTC. The chain couples TRBV7-3 to TRBJ2-1, with TRBD2 matching over 13 bases. The CDR3 runs to 15 residues. V lost 5 bases to trimming and J lost 10 bases; unmatched junction nucleotides: 8. The V gene's germline CDR1 is SGHTA and CDR2 FQGTGA. The entire variable domain, with the rest obtained from reference TRBV7-3 and TRBJ2-1, is as follows: GAGVSQTPSNKVTEKGKYVELRCDPISGHTALYWYRQSLGQGPEFLIYFQGTGAADDSGLPNDRFFAVRPEGSVSTLKIQRTERGDSAVYLCASSPTSGGAGEQFFGPGTRLTVL.

The chain has TRBV7-9 and TRBJ2-7, with D possibly TRBD2 on 6 matching bases. Trimming stripped 1 base from V and 6 bases from J, with 10 bases between. CDR3 length: 13 amino acids. The germline gives CDR1 SEHNR, CDR2 FQNEAQ (reference sequence). The chain's CDR3 is CASSLEGRSEQYF. CDR3 nucleotides: TGTGCCAGCAGCTTAGAGGGGAGGTCCGAGCAGTACTTC.

The V call is TRBV6-1, the J call TRBJ1-1, with 7 bases fitting TRBD1. The V gene end was trimmed by 3 bases and the J gene end by 5 bases; junction bases not matched to a gene: 6. There are 14 residues in the CDR3. The germline gives CDR1 MNHNS, CDR2 SASEGT. DNA for the CDR3: TGTGCCAGCAGTGATCGACAGGGTTGGACTGAAGCTTTCTTT. Its protein is CASSDRQGWTEAFF.

The chain has TRBV7-6 and TRBJ1-1; 8 positions agree with TRBD1. V dropped 2 bases and J dropped 6; count of bases not matched to a gene: 11. CDR1 SGHVS and CDR2 FNYEAQ come from the germline V gene. The CDR3 consists of 16 residues. The CDR3 loop is CASSLRQGSGLAEAFF. DNA of the CDR3: TGTGCCAGCAGCTTAAGACAGGGGTCGGGGCTCGCTGAAGCTTTCTTT.

V gene TRBV29-1 combines with J gene TRBJ1-1, with D perhaps TRBD1 (5 bases). Germline assignment: CDR1 SQVTM and CDR2 ANQGSEA. V was trimmed by 5 bases and J by 8 bases, leaving 15 bases between them. This CDR3 has 12 amino acids. In DNA, the CDR3 is TGCAGCGTTAGCGGGGGAGCAGCGGAAGCTTTCTTT. Protein: CSVSGGAAEAFF.

Only one count was recorded for this clone. This chain uses TRBV19 with TRBJ2-6; TRBD2 agrees at 10 bases. Trimming cost V 6 bases and J 0 bases; bases outside gene matches: 2. The CDR3 contains 16 residues. Germline V gives CDR1 LNHDA, CDR2 SQIVND (reference sequence). The CDR3, as DNA: TGTGCCAGTAGGAGGACTAGCGGCTCTGGGGCCAACGTCCTGACTTTC. Amino acids: CASRRTSGSGANVLTF.

This chain joins TRBV11-1 and TRBJ1-2; 7 positions match TRBD1. This CDR3 has 15 residues. CDR1 SGHAT and CDR2 FQDESV come from the germline V gene (reference sequence). Germline trimming cut 3 bases from V and 0 bases from J; bases unmatched to any gene: 4. The CDR3 loop reads CASSFGTASNYGYTF. The CDR3, as DNA: TGTGCCAGCAGCTTCGGGACAGCTTCTAACTATGGCTACACCTTC.

The CDR3 nucleotides are TGTGCCAGTAGTGCGTGGACAGTGAACACTGAAGCTTTCTTT. Its protein is CASSAWTVNTEAFF. J is TRBJ1-1 and V is TRBV19; possible D gene TRBD1, 6 bases. Between the trimmed V and J ends, which lost 5 bases and 0 bases, there was a span of 10 bases. The CDR3 has 14 amino acids. The germline gives CDR1 LNHDA, CDR2 SQIVND (reference sequence).

This chain uses TRBV29-1 with TRBJ1-6, with D uncertain. Trimming pared 7 bases from V and 7 bases from J, leaving 14 bases between. The germline CDR1 and CDR2 sequences are SQVTM and ANQGSEA. CDR3 length: 13 amino acids. This CDR3 is CSAGEAVNSPLHF. As DNA, the CDR3 is TGCAGCGCTGGCGAGGCCGTGAATTCACCCCTCCACTTT.

The V gene is TRBV7-2, the J gene TRBJ1-1, with 7 nucleotides matching TRBD1. Germline V gene sequence: CDR1 SGHTA, CDR2 FQGNSA. The V and J ends lost 4 bases and 6 bases, in that order; junction bases with no gene match: 8. This CDR3 has 14 amino acids. The CDR3 nucleotides are TGTGCCAGCAGCTCCTACAGGGGCCGCGCTGAAGCTTTCTTT. Translating it yields CASSSYRGRAEAFF.

The chain links TRBV12-5 to TRBJ2-5, with 10 bases matching TRBD1. The CDR3 sequence is 14 residues long. V lost 9 bases and J lost 1; bases outside the gene matches: 5. Germline loops: CDR1 LGHNT, CDR2 FRNRAP. CDR3 region: CASGTGDSQETQYF. CDR3 DNA sequence: TGTGCTAGCGGGACAGGGGATTCCCAAGAGACCCAGTACTTC.

This chain connects TRBV9 to TRBJ2-3; 7 positions match TRBD2. The J segment lost 4 bases and the V segment lost 4 bases, leaving 6 bases of the junction unmatched. Germline-derived CDR1 and CDR2 are SGDLS and YYNGEE. The CDR3 contains 14 residues. This CDR3 is CASSRAGWADTQYF. The CDR3 DNA is TGTGCCAGCAGCCGAGCGGGGTGGGCAGATACGCAGTATTTT.

This chain uses TRBV7-2 with TRBJ1-2, with TRBD1 identical over 10 bases. Losses at the gene ends were 3 bases for V and 3 bases for J; bases not matched to a gene: 10. The CDR3 consists of 17 residues. CDR1 and CDR2 (germline): SGHTA, FQGNSA. The DNA of the CDR3 is TGTGCCAGCAGCTTCCGGGACAGGGGATGGCGTCACTATGGCTACACCTTC. Its translation: CASSFRDRGWRHYGYTF.

V gene TRBV6-1 combines with J gene TRBJ2-2; no definite D call. The germline V and J ends were trimmed by 2 bases and 1 base, with 8 bases remaining between them. From germline, CDR1 is MNHNS and CDR2 SASEGT. CDR3 length: 15 amino acids. In nucleotides, the CDR3 is TGTGCCAGCAGTGAACCCCTTAAGAACACCGGGGAGCTGTTTTTT. It is translated as CASSEPLKNTGELFF.

This chain links TRBV7-3 with TRBJ2-2; TRBD2 is a possible D gene (5 bases). Trimming shortened V by 1 base and J by 6 bases, and 12 bases separated the two germline ends. CDR3 size: 15 residues. CDR1 is SGHTA, CDR2 FQGTGA, per germline. CDR3 loop: CASSLSGLSAGELFF. The DNA of the CDR3 is TGTGCCAGCAGCTTAAGTGGACTCTCAGCCGGGGAGCTGTTTTTT.

This sequence joins TRBV19 and TRBJ1-3; D may be TRBD1 (5 bases). V was pared by 7 bases and J by 3 bases, with 13 bases between. The V gene's germline CDR1 is LNHDA and CDR2 SQIVND (reference sequence). The CDR3 has 14 residues. CDR3 in amino acids: CASMRGSDGNTIYF. The DNA of the CDR3 is TGTGCCAGTATGCGGGGCTCAGATGGAAACACCATATATTTT.